The T cell receptor beta chain described here comes from a study of blood T cell repertoires in COVID-19. Study as a whole: Samples representing acute and convalescent COVID-19 were sourced from the United States, Italy and Spain.

Participants were aged about 18 to 100 years from approximately 23 US areas. The authors' processing: Reference gene primer amplification yielded estimated nucleated cell counts. The protocol was immunoSEQ multiplex PCR, while the TCRdb copy is restricted to in-frame clones and leaves out a portion. Clone size and the V and J calls come from that table; the DNA yielded D and trimming. The repertoire includes 200,000 to 300,000 clones, about 91% of them detected once, and over 2% sits in the top ten. V was shortened by 3 bases and J by 5 bases, with 13 bases between the two germline ends. There are 15 residues in the CDR3. CDR1 SGHAT and CDR2 FQNNGV come from the germline V gene.

The source of this sequence is a woman in her thirties or forties with acute COVID-19. The chain is built from TRBV11-2 and TRBJ1-4; D ambiguous. The material sequenced was PBMCs or T cells enriched from blood (not recorded which). The CDR3 region is CASSLIPGGNEKLFF. In DNA, the CDR3 is TGTGCCAGCAGCTTGATACCTGGAGGAAATGAAAAACTGTTTTTT.